The table lists the clone carrying this T cell receptor beta chain with a few counts. Antigen unknown. The data are from a study of identical twins. The CDR3 is made up of 14 amino acids. V was trimmed by 3 bases and J by 6 bases, leaving 15 bases between them. CDR1 is KGHSH and CDR2 is LQKENI in the germline V gene. Template switching (which added a universal primer site) was used, and cDNA carried unique molecular identifiers. TCRdb processed the 5' RACE reads anew with MiXCR; each CDR3 protein has one entry. This table holds approximately 220,000 distinct CDR3 sequences, 6% to 9% found once. Study-level points and caveats: Whereas memory repertoires showed no such difference, abundant cord blood beta clonotypes carried fewer insertions. A partial confounding effect on zero-insertion analyses could come from invariant MAIT and iNKT cells. For monozygotic twins, models underestimated out-of-frame TCR alpha sharing.

This sample was shared with a second study, whose subject was yellow fever vaccine responses in identical twins.

The chain recombines TRBV18 with TRBJ2-7; D possibly corresponds to TRBD2 (5 bases). This clonotype was obtained from a woman under 30 in good health. Sequenced: memory (CD45RO+) T cells sorted from blood. The DNA for the CDR3 is TGTGCCAGCTCACCTACTTTCGAGGGATCCGAGCAGTACTTC. This gives the protein CASSPTFEGSEQYF.